The 13 T cell receptor beta chains reported below all come from one sample, sequenced in a study of response to subunit inactivated influenza vaccine. MiXCR, run by TCRdb on the RT-PCR reads, gives a single entry per CDR3 protein. In the table there are about 520,000 distinct CDR3 sequences, roughly 7.6% of which are singletons. Specimen: PBMCs from blood, collected roughly 24 months after vaccination. These receptors all stem from a man in his fifties or sixties who received an inactivated influenza vaccine.

The V and J genes are TRBV20-1 and TRBJ2-3; TRBD2 aligns across 8 bases. There are 15 residues in the CDR3. Germline V gene lookup returns CDR1 DFQATT and CDR2 SNEGSKA (reference sequence). V gave up 0 bases and J gave up 4 bases; unmatched junction bases: 6. CDR3 in amino acids: CSARDPTSVADTQYF. The CDR3 DNA follows: TGCAGTGCTAGAGATCCGACTAGCGTTGCAGATACGCAGTATTTT.

In this sample, this clonotype turned up a few times. The chain uses TRBV12-3 or TRBV12-4 and TRBJ2-6; TRBD1 matches 9 bases. This CDR3 is built from 16 residues. V shed 8 bases, J shed 0 bases, and the junction held 5 bases outside the gene matches. The CDR3 here is CASGGQGFSGANVLTF. CDR3 nucleotides: TGTGCCAGCGGGGGACAGGGCTTCTCTGGGGCCAACGTCCTGACTTTC.

This clonotype was detected a few times. The V and J genes are TRBV18 and TRBJ2-3; D is ambiguous. Trimming took 2 bases from V and 6 from J, leaving 6 bases between them. Germline assignment: CDR1 KGHSH and CDR2 LQKENI. The CDR3 sequence is 12 residues long. The CDR3 bases are TGTGCCAGCTCACCAGACGAGGATACGCAGTATTTT. Its protein product is CASSPDEDTQYF.

In this sample, this clonotype turned up many times. This chain connects TRBV5-1 to TRBJ2-1; D may be TRBD2 (5 bases). This CDR3 comprises 15 residues. Trimming pared 3 bases from V and 4 bases from J, leaving 14 bases between. Germline CDR1 SGHRS, CDR2 YFSETQ. CDR3 amino acids: CASSSESGSYNEQFF. The CDR3 DNA sequence: TGCGCCAGCAGCTCGGAATCGGGGTCATACAATGAGCAGTTCTTC.

Many counts were recorded for this clonotype. The chain has TRBV12-3 or TRBV12-4 and TRBJ2-1; D gene uncertain. Trimming took off 2 bases at V and 2 bases at J, with 7 bases between the two ends. This CDR3 region has 14 residues. The CDR3 spells CASSLPDTYNEQFF. The CDR3 DNA reads TGTGCCAGCAGTTTACCCGACACCTACAATGAGCAGTTCTTC.

In its sample, this clonotype was seen a few times. The V and J genes are TRBV28 and TRBJ1-2; no clear D gene. The CDR3 contains 11 residues. Germline CDR1 MDHEN, CDR2 SYDVKM. Trimming took 4 bases from V and 8 from J, leaving 8 bases between them. This CDR3 reads CASSSEGGYTF. The CDR3 DNA follows: TGTGCCAGCAGTTCCGAGGGAGGCTACACCTTC.

The chain combines TRBV29-1 with TRBJ1-4, with a tentative D call TRBD1 (6 bases). The CDR3 totals 12 residues. CDR1 and CDR2 from the germline V gene are SQVTM and ANQGSEA. With 6 bases removed from V and 7 bases from J, the gap between germline ends came to 12 bases. CDR3 loop: CSVAQGSEKLFF. The DNA for the CDR3 is TGCAGCGTCGCACAGGGAAGTGAAAAACTGTTTTTT.

The chain recombines TRBV24-1 with TRBJ2-3; 12 bases line up with TRBD1. V gave up 4 bases and J gave up 4 bases; unmatched junction bases: 5. Germline V lookup: CDR1 KGHDR, CDR2 SFDVKD. The CDR3 runs 16 residues. Written as DNA, the CDR3 is TGTGCCACCAGTGACTGGGACAGGGGGCTATCAGATACGCAGTATTTT. Protein sequence: CATSDWDRGLSDTQYF.

Only a few counts were recorded for this clonotype. The chain uses TRBV28 and TRBJ2-7; the D gene is possibly TRBD1 (6 bases). V dropped 8 bases and J dropped 0 bases, with 14 bases sitting between them. Germline V gives CDR1 MDHEN, CDR2 SYDVKM. CDR3 size: 14 residues. The CDR3 region has the DNA TGTGCCAGCCGCACATACAGGGTCTCCTACGAGCAGTACTTC. Translating it yields CASRTYRVSYEQYF.

Of note for this clonotype: One junction end does not reproduce the germline sequence, and a read error may be involved. The chain recombines TRBV25-1 with TRBJ2-2, with a tentative D call TRBD2 (5 bases). The CDR3 consists of 13 residues. Germline CDR1 MGHDK, CDR2 SYGVNS. The CDR3 DNA sequence: TGTGCCAGCAAAAGGGAGCCCACCGGGGAGCTGCTTTTT. Encoded protein: CASKREPTGELLF.

The chain carries TRBV7-8 and TRBJ2-7; TRBD2 aligns across 7 bases. Germline lookup yields CDR1 SGHVS and CDR2 FQNEAQ. Trimming took 5 bases from V and 3 from J; bases not matched to a gene: 10. The CDR3 consists of 15 residues. This CDR3 reads CASSPAGRGDYEQYF. CDR3 DNA sequence: TGTGCCAGCAGCCCAGCGGGGCGGGGTGACTACGAGCAGTACTTC.

This clonotype was recorded many times. The chain couples TRBV15 to TRBJ2-7, with D perhaps being TRBD1 or TRBD2 (6 bases each). V shed 1 base and J shed 1 base, with 20 bases lying between them. This CDR3 comprises 18 residues. Germline-derived CDR1 and CDR2 are LNHNV and YYDKDF (reference sequence). This chain's CDR3 is CATSRGPAWGAESYEQYF. CDR3 nucleotides: TGTGCCACCAGCAGAGGTCCGGCGTGGGGGGCAGAATCCTACGAGCAGTACTTC.

The chain recombines TRBV7-8 with TRBJ1-1, with D unclear. V was shortened by 1 base and J by 3 bases, with 15 bases between the two germline ends. The CDR3 length is 16 residues. Germline lookup yields CDR1 SGHVS and CDR2 FQNEAQ. CDR3 loop: CASSLGAATWDTEAFF. The CDR3 DNA reads TGTGCCAGCAGCTTAGGGGCGGCCACTTGGGACACTGAAGCTTTCTTT.